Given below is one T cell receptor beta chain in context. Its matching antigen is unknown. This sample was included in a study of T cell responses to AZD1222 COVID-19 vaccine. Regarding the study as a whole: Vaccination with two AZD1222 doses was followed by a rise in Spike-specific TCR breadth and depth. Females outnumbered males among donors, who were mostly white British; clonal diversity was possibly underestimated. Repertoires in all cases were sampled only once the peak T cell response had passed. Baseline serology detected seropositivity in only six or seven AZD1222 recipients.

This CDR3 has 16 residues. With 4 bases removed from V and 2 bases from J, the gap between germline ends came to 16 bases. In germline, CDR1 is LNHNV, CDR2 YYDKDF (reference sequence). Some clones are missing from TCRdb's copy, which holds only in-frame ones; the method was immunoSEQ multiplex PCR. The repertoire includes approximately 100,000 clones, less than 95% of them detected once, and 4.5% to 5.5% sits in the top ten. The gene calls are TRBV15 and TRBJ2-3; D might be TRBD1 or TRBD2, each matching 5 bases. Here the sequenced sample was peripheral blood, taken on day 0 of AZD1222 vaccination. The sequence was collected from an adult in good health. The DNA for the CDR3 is TGTGCCACCAGCAAGAGTAAGGGACCTCACACAGATACGCAGTATTTT. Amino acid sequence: CATSKSKGPHTDTQYF.